This is a list of T cell receptor beta chains from one sample in a study of yellow fever vaccine responses in identical twins. In TCRdb, the RT-PCR reads were re-called with MiXCR into one record per CDR3 protein. This sample has 12,000 or so distinct CDR3 sequences, with about 83% found just once. The specimen was T cells from blood (PBMCs), unsorted or a sorted subset (not recorded which), collected before or after yellow fever vaccination (not recorded which). All receptors come from a woman in her late teens or twenties who received the yellow fever vaccine. CDR3s include the opening cysteine and the closing phenylalanine or tryptophan. The order of the fields is J gene, D gene, V gene, clone size, CDR3 DNA, CDR3 protein. A D gene is named only where the DNA matches it firmly. Only some rows state a clone size, as once, few, many or a class for expanded clones.

J gene: TRBJ2-2; D gene: NA; V gene: TRBV4-2; clone size: NA; CDR3 DNA: TGTGCCAGCAGCCAAGACTCGGACGGGGAGCTGTTTTTT; CDR3 protein: CASSQDSDGELFF
J gene: TRBJ2-2; D gene: NA; V gene: TRBV7-9; clone size: NA; CDR3 DNA: TGTGCCAGCAGCTTCGAGAACACCGGGGAGCTGTTTTTT; CDR3 protein: CASSFENTGELFF
J gene: TRBJ1-2; D gene: NA; V gene: TRBV7-9; clone size: NA; CDR3 DNA: TGTGCCAGCGGAATGGACAGAAACCTCCCTAACTATGGCTACACCTTC; CDR3 protein: CASGMDRNLPNYGYTF
J gene: TRBJ2-1; D gene: NA; V gene: TRBV11-1; clone size: NA; CDR3 DNA: TGTGCCAGCAGCTTGGGCTTCCGGGTCCGGGTCATCGATGAGCAGTTCTTC; CDR3 protein: CASSLGFRVRVIDEQFF
J gene: TRBJ2-7; D gene: NA; V gene: TRBV13; clone size: NA; CDR3 DNA: TGTGCCAGCCTACGGGACCAGGGGTACGAGCAGTACTTC; CDR3 protein: CASLRDQGYEQYF
J gene: TRBJ2-7; D gene: TRBD2; V gene: TRBV11-2; clone size: NA; CDR3 DNA: TGTGCCAGCAGCTTTAGCGGGAGCTACGAGCAGTACTTC; CDR3 protein: CASSFSGSYEQYF
J gene: TRBJ1-4; D gene: TRBD1; V gene: TRBV4-1; clone size: NA; CDR3 DNA: TGCGCCAGCAGCCAAGGATCCGGGACAGGGCATGAAAAACTGTTTTTT; CDR3 protein: CASSQGSGTGHEKLFF
J gene: TRBJ2-3; D gene: NA; V gene: TRBV15; clone size: NA; CDR3 DNA: TGTGCCACGGGAAGAATAGAACAGGGAGAATGGCCAGATACGCAGTATTTT; CDR3 protein: CATGRIEQGEWPDTQYF
J gene: TRBJ2-2; D gene: NA; V gene: TRBV6-1; clone size: NA; CDR3 DNA: TGTGCCAGCAGTAAGCTCTCTAGCGCCGCCGGGGAGCTGTTTTTT; CDR3 protein: CASSKLSSAAGELFF
J gene: TRBJ1-1; D gene: NA; V gene: TRBV10-3; clone size: few; CDR3 DNA: TGTGCCATCAGCTCAACTTTGAACACTGAAGCTTTCTTT; CDR3 protein: CAISSTLNTEAFF
J gene: TRBJ2-1; D gene: NA; V gene: TRBV7-6; clone size: NA; CDR3 DNA: TGTGCCAGCGGAACGTTCAATGAGCAGTTCTTC; CDR3 protein: CASGTFNEQFF
J gene: TRBJ2-7; D gene: TRBD1; V gene: TRBV18; clone size: NA; CDR3 DNA: TGTGCCAGCTCACCATTACCCCAGGACAGGGGCAGCGAGCAGTACTTC; CDR3 protein: CASSPLPQDRGSEQYF
J gene: TRBJ2-5; D gene: TRBD2; V gene: TRBV5-6; clone size: NA; CDR3 DNA: TGTGCCAGCAGCTTCCCCCTGGCGGGAGGAAGAGAGACCCAGTACTTC; CDR3 protein: CASSFPLAGGRETQYF
J gene: TRBJ2-1; D gene: TRBD2; V gene: TRBV6-4; clone size: NA; CDR3 DNA: TGTGCCAGCAGTGACCGTAGCGGGGAGTCGAATGAGCAGTTCTTC; CDR3 protein: CASSDRSGESNEQFF
J gene: TRBJ1-4; D gene: NA; V gene: TRBV29-1; clone size: NA; CDR3 DNA: TGCAGCGGTTGGGTTGAGGAGCCAAAACTGTTTTTT; CDR3 protein: CSGWVEEPKLFF
J gene: TRBJ2-7; D gene: NA; V gene: TRBV4-1; clone size: NA; CDR3 DNA: TGCGCCAGCAGCCAAGAAGGATACGAGCAGTACTTC; CDR3 protein: CASSQEGYEQYF
J gene: TRBJ2-7; D gene: TRBD1; V gene: TRBV28; clone size: NA; CDR3 DNA: TGTGCCAGCAGTTCGACTCACAGGGGGTCCTACGAGCAGTACTTC; CDR3 protein: CASSSTHRGSYEQYF
J gene: TRBJ2-1; D gene: TRBD2; V gene: TRBV15; clone size: NA; CDR3 DNA: TGTGCCACCAGCAGGGGGGTGGCTAGCGGGAGTATCCACAATGAGCAGTTCTTC; CDR3 protein: CATSRGVASGSIHNEQFF
J gene: TRBJ2-5; D gene: NA; V gene: TRBV5-1; clone size: NA; CDR3 DNA: TGCGCCAGCAGCTTGTCTCAGCCTCTCCAAGAGACCCAGTACTTC; CDR3 protein: CASSLSQPLQETQYF
J gene: TRBJ1-1; D gene: NA; V gene: TRBV29-1; clone size: NA; CDR3 DNA: TGCAGCGTTGTGAGTCCCGGTTACACTGAAGCTTTCTTT; CDR3 protein: CSVVSPGYTEAFF
J gene: TRBJ2-1; D gene: NA; V gene: TRBV16; clone size: NA; CDR3 DNA: TGTGCCAGCAGCCAGCCCGGGGGTATTGAGCAGTTCTTC; CDR3 protein: CASSQPGGIEQFF
J gene: TRBJ2-1; D gene: TRBD1; V gene: TRBV7-6; clone size: NA; CDR3 DNA: TGTGCCAGCAGCCCCAGACAGGGGGCGACGCAAAATGAGCAGTTCTTC; CDR3 protein: CASSPRQGATQNEQFF
J gene: TRBJ2-7; D gene: NA; V gene: TRBV5-6; clone size: NA; CDR3 DNA: TGTGCCAGCAGCTTTACCCAGGGGATGAACTACGAGCAGTACTTC; CDR3 protein: CASSFTQGMNYEQYF
J gene: TRBJ2-7; D gene: TRBD2; V gene: TRBV10-3; clone size: NA; CDR3 DNA: TGTGCCATCAGTGAGTTTGGGCTAGCGGACTACGAGCAGTACTTC; CDR3 protein: CAISEFGLADYEQYF
J gene: TRBJ2-1; D gene: NA; V gene: TRBV4-1; clone size: few; CDR3 DNA: TGCGCCAGCAGCCAAGTGGACGCAAGTCAGCAGTTCTTC; CDR3 protein: CASSQVDASQQFF
J gene: TRBJ2-7; D gene: TRBD1; V gene: TRBV12-3/TRBV12-4; clone size: NA; CDR3 DNA: TGTGCCAGCAGTTCCGGGACAGCTCCCCACGAGCAGTACTTC; CDR3 protein: CASSSGTAPHEQYF
J gene: TRBJ1-2; D gene: NA; V gene: TRBV3-1; clone size: NA; CDR3 DNA: TGTGCCAGCAGCCAAGTGTACGGAAGCTATGGCTACACCTTC; CDR3 protein: CASSQVYGSYGYTF
J gene: TRBJ2-5; D gene: TRBD2; V gene: TRBV7-9; clone size: NA; CDR3 DNA: TGTGCCAGCAGAGTCAGCGGGGGAGAGACCCAGTACTTC; CDR3 protein: CASRVSGGETQYF
J gene: TRBJ1-1; D gene: NA; V gene: TRBV5-1; clone size: NA; CDR3 DNA: TGCGCCAGCAGCTTGGTAGCAGGGACTGAAGCTTTCTTT; CDR3 protein: CASSLVAGTEAFF
J gene: TRBJ2-1; D gene: TRBD2; V gene: TRBV19; clone size: NA; CDR3 DNA: TGTGCCAGTAGTATGGCGGCTAGCGGGGTCTTAGGGCATGAGCAGTTCTTC; CDR3 protein: CASSMAASGVLGHEQFF
J gene: TRBJ2-7; D gene: TRBD1; V gene: TRBV11-1; clone size: NA; CDR3 DNA: TGTGCCAGCAGCAGAGTAACCGGGACAGGGGGCTACGAGCAGTACTTC; CDR3 protein: CASSRVTGTGGYEQYF
J gene: TRBJ2-2; D gene: NA; V gene: TRBV3-1; clone size: NA; CDR3 DNA: TGTGCCAGCAGCCAAGTAGGCACCGGGGAGCTGTTTTTT; CDR3 protein: CASSQVGTGELFF
J gene: TRBJ1-1; D gene: NA; V gene: TRBV14; clone size: NA; CDR3 DNA: TGTGCCAGCAGCCAAGCGGGGTTGACTGAAGCTTTCTTT; CDR3 protein: CASSQAGLTEAFF
J gene: TRBJ2-1; D gene: NA; V gene: TRBV3-1; clone size: NA; CDR3 DNA: TGTGCCAGCAGCCAAGTAAGCGATGAGCAGTTCTTC; CDR3 protein: CASSQVSDEQFF
J gene: TRBJ1-1; D gene: NA; V gene: TRBV5-1; clone size: NA; CDR3 DNA: TGCGCCAGCAGCTTGGCGGTGGGGACTGAAGCTTTCTTT; CDR3 protein: CASSLAVGTEAFF
J gene: TRBJ2-1; D gene: NA; V gene: TRBV12-3/TRBV12-4; clone size: few; CDR3 DNA: TGTGCCAGCAGTTGGACAGTCAACCCCCCCCCCAATGAGCAGTTCTTC; CDR3 protein: CASSWTVNPPPNEQFF